Listed here is a single T cell receptor beta chain. As yet, its antigen is unknown. The data stem from a study of T cells in Graves' hyperthyroidism and ophthalmopathy. Study results and caveats: In the blood, most expanded thyroid clonotypes above 0.001 appeared as well. The model made its ophthalmopathy prediction, and onset followed a median 6.5 months later.

V gave up 4 bases and J gave up 5 bases; unmatched junction bases: 8. Germline lookup yields CDR1 SGHTA and CDR2 FQGNSA. This CDR3 spans 15 amino acids. RNA transcripts yielded amplified TCR beta CDR3 regions. First-round RT-PCR with HTBI primers amplified the TCR CDR3 region. TCRdb re-called the multiplex PCR reads with MiXCR, one entry per CDR3 protein. The sample holds 540,000 or so distinct CDR3 sequences; approximately 44% are singletons and the top ten take around 20%. Diagnoses used clinical symptoms, serum thyroxine and TRAb, thyroid ultrasound and orbital computed tomography. The sample comprised peripheral blood or thyroid tissue (not recorded which). The V and J genes are TRBV7-2 and TRBJ1-5; TRBD1 matches 7 bases. The TCR was taken from an adult woman with Graves' disease, either hyperthyroidism or ophthalmopathy (not recorded which). CDR3 coding DNA: TGTGCCAGCAGCTCCTCGGGACAGCCTCATCAGCCCCAGCATTTT. It encodes CASSSSGQPHQPQHF.